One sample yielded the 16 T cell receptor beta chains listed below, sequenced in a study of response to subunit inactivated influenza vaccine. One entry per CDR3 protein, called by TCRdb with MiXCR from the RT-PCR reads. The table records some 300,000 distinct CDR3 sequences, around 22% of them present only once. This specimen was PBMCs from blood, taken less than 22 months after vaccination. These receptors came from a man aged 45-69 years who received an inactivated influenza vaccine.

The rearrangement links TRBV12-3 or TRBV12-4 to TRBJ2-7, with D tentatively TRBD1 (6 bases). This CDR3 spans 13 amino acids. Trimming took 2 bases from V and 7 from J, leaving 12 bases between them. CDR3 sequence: CASSLSTGREQYF. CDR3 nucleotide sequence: TGTGCCAGCAGTTTATCCACAGGGCGGGAGCAGTACTTC.

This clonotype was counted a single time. As DNA, the CDR3 is TGTGCCAGCAGCCGGAGCGTACCCTCCTACGAGCAGTACTTC. It codes for CASSRSVPSYEQYF. The chain employs TRBV3-1 and TRBJ2-7; no definite D call. Trimming removed 4 bases from V and 0 bases from J, with 10 bases in between. Germline V CDR1 and CDR2: LGHDT, YNNKEL (reference sequence). This CDR3 contains 14 residues.

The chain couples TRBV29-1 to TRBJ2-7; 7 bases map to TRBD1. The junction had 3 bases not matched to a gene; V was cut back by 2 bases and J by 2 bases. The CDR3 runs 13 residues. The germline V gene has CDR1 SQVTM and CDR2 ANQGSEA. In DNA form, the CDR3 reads TGCAGCGTTGAAACGGGACAGACCTACGAGCAGTACTTC. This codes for CSVETGQTYEQYF.

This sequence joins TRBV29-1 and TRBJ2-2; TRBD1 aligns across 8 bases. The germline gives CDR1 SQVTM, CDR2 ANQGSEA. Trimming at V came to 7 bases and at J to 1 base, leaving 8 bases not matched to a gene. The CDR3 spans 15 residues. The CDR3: CSGRAGTGNTGELFF. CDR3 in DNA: TGCAGCGGTCGGGCCGGGACAGGGAACACCGGGGAGCTGTTTTTT.

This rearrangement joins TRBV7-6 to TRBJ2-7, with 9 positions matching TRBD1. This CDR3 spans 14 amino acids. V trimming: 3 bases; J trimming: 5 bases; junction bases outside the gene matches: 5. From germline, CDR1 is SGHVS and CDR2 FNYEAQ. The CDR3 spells CASSFWDRDNEQYF. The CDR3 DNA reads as TGTGCCAGCAGCTTCTGGGACAGGGACAACGAGCAGTACTTC.

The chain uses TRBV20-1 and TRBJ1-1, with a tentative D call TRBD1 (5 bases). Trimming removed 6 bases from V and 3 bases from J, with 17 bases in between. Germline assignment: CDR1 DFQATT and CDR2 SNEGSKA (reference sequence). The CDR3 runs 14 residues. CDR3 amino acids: CSATVPGGYTEAFF. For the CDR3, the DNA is TGCAGTGCCACCGTCCCTGGGGGATACACTGAAGCTTTCTTT.

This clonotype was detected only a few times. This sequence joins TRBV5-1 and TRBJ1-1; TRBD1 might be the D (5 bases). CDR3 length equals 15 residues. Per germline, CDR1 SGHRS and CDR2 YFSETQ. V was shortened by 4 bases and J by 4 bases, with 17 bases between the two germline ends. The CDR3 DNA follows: TGCGCCAGCAGCCCCAGGGATGGTGGGGGCACTGAAGCTTTCTTT. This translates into CASSPRDGGGTEAFF.

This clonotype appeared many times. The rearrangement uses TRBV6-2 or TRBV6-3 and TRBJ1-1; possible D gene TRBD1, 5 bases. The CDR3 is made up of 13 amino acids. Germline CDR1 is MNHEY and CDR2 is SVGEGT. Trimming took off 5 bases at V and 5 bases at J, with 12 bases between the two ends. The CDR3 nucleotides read TGTGCCAGCAGTCGGGGGGTAGGGACTGAAGCTTTCTTT. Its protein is CASSRGVGTEAFF.

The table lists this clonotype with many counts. CDR3 in DNA: TGCAGTGCTAGAGCTAACGTTGGCACTGAAGCTTTCTTT. Translation gives CSARANVGTEAFF. J is TRBJ1-1 and V is TRBV20-1; the D is unclear. From germline, CDR1 is DFQATT and CDR2 SNEGSKA (reference sequence). The CDR3 has 13 amino acids. V dropped 1 base and J dropped 4 bases, with 10 bases sitting between them.

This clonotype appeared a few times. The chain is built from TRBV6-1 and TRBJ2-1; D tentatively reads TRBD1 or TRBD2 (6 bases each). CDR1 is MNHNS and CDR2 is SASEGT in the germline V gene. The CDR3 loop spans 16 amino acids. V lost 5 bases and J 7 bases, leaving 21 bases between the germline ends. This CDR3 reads CASSPTSSEGVNEQFF. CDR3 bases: TGTGCCAGCAGTCCTACTAGCTCGGAGGGGGTAAATGAGCAGTTCTTC.

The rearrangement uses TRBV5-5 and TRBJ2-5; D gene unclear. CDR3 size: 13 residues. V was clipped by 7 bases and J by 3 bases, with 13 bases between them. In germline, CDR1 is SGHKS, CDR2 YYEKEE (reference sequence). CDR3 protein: CASFRRAEETQYF. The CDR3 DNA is TGTGCCAGCTTTAGAAGGGCAGAAGAGACCCAGTACTTC.

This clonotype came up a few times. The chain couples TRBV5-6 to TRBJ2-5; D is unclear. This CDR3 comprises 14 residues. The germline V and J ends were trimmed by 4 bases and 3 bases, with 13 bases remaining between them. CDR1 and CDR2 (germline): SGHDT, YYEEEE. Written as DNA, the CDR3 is TGTGCCAGCAGCCCCTTACTTGGGGAAGAGACCCAGTACTTC. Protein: CASSPLLGEETQYF.

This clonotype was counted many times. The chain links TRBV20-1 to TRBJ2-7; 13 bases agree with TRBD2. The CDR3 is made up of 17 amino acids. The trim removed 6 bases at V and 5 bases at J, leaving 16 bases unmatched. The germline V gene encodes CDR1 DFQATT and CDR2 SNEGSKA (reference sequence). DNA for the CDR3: TGCAGTGCCCGGGGGGGGACTAGCGGGACCGCTGGTCACGAGCAGTACTTC. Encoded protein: CSARGGTSGTAGHEQYF.

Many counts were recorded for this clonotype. CDR3 sequence: CAITPGSYGYTF. For the CDR3, the DNA is TGTGCCATCACTCCAGGGAGCTATGGCTACACCTTC. This chain joins TRBV10-3 and TRBJ1-2; D might be TRBD1 (5 bases). The CDR3 is 12 residues long. V lost 7 bases and J 4 bases, leaving 10 bases between the germline ends. From germline, CDR1 is ENHRY and CDR2 SYGVKD.

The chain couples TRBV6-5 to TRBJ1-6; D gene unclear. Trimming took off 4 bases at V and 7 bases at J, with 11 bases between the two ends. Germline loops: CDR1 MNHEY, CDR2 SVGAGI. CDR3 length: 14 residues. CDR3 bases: TGTGCCAGCAGTTCCTCAAGTTGGAATTCACCCCTCCACTTT. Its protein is CASSSSSWNSPLHF.

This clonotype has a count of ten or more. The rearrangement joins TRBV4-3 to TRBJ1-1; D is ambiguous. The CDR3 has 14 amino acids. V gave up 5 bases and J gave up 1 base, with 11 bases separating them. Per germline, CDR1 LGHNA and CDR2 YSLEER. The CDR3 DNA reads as TGCGCCAGCAGCTACGGACGGGAGAACACTGAAGCTTTCTTT. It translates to CASSYGRENTEAFF.